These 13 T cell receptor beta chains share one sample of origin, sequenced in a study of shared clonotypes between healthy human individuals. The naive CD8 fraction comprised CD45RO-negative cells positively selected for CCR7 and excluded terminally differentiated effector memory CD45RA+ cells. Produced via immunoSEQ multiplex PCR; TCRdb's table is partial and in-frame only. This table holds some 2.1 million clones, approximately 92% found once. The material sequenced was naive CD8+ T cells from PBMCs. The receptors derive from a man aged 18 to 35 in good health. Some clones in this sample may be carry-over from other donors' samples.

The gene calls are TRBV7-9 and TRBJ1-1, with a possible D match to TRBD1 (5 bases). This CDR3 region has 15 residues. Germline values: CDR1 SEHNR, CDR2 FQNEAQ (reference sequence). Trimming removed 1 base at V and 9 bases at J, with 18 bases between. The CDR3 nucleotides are TGTGCCAGCAGCTTAGTGGGACCAGGGTGGCTCCAAGCTTTCTTT. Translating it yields CASSLVGPGWLQAFF.

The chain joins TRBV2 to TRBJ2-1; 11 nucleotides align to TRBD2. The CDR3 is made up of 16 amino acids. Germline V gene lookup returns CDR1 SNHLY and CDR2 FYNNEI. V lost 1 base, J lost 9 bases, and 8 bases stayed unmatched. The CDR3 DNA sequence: TGTGCCAGCAGTGAAGTTTCTAGCGGGAGGTGGGGTGAGCAGTTCTTC. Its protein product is CASSEVSSGRWGEQFF.

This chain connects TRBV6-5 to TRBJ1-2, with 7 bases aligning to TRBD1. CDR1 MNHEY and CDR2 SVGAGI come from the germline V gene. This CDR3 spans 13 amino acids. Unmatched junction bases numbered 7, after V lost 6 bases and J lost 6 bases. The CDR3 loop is CASSHYRGHGYTF. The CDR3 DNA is TGTGCCAGCAGCCACTACAGGGGACATGGCTACACCTTC.

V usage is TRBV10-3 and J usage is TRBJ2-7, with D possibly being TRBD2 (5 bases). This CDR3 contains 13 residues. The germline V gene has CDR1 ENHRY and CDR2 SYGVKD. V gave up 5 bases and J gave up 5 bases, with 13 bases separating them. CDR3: CAISTRAVNEQYF. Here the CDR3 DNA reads TGTGCCATCAGTACAAGAGCGGTCAACGAGCAGTACTTC.

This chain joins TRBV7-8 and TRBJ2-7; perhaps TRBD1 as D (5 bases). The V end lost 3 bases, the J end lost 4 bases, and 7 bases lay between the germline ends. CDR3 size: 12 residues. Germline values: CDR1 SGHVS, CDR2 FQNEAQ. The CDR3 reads CASSFDSYEQYF. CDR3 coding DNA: TGTGCCAGCAGCTTTGACAGTTACGAGCAGTACTTC.

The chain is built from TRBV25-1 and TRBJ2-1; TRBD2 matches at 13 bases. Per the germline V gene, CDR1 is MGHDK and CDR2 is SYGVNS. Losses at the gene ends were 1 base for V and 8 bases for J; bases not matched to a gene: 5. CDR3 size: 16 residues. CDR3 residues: CASSEWTSGSRHEQFF. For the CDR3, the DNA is TGTGCCAGCAGTGAATGGACTAGCGGGAGTAGACATGAGCAGTTCTTC.

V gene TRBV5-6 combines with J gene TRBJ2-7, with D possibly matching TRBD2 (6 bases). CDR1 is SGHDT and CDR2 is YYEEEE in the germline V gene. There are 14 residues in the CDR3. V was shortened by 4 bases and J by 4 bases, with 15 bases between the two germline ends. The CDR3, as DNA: TGTGCCAGCAGCGTACCGGGGGAAGCTTACGAGCAGTACTTC. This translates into CASSVPGEAYEQYF.

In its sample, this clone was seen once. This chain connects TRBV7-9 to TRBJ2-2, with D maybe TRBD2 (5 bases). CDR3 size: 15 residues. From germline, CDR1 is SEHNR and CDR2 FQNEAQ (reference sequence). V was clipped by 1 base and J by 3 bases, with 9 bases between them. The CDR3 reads CASSLGEMDTGELFF. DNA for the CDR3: TGTGCCAGCAGCTTAGGGGAGATGGACACCGGGGAGCTGTTTTTT. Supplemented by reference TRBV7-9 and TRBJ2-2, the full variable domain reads DTGVSQNPRHKITKRGQNVTFRCDPISEHNRLYWYRQTLGQGPEFLTYFQNEAQLEKSRLLSDRFSAERPKGSFSTLEIQRTEQGDSAMYLCASSLGEMDTGELFFGEGSRLTVL.

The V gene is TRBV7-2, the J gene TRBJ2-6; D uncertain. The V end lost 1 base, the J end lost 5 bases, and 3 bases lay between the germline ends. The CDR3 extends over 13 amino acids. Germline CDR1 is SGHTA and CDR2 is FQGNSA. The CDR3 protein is CASSLDRANVLTF. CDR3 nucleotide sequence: TGTGCCAGCAGCTTAGACAGGGCCAACGTCCTGACTTTC.

CDR3 DNA sequence: TGTGCCAGCAGCTTAGGAGGACTAGCGGGAGATCCCTACAATGAGCAGTTCTTC. It encodes CASSLGGLAGDPYNEQFF. This chain connects TRBV11-3 to TRBJ2-1; 13 bases are shared with TRBD2. V gave up 1 base and J gave up 2 bases; unmatched junction bases: 5. Germline values: CDR1 SGHNT, CDR2 YENEEA. The CDR3 contains 18 residues. Based on the CDR3 plus reference TRBV11-3 and TRBJ2-1, the full variable domain is EAGVVQSPRYKIIEKKQPVAFWCNPISGHNTLYWYLQNLGQGPELLIRYENEEAVDDSQLPKDRFSAERLKGVDSTLKIQPAELGDSAVYLCASSLGGLAGDPYNEQFFGPGTRLTVL.

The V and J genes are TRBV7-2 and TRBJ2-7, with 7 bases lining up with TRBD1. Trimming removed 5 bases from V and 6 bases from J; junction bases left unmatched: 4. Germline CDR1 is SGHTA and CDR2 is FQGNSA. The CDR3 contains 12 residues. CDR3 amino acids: CASSPTGVEQYF. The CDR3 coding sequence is TGTGCCAGCAGCCCAACAGGGGTCGAGCAGTACTTC.

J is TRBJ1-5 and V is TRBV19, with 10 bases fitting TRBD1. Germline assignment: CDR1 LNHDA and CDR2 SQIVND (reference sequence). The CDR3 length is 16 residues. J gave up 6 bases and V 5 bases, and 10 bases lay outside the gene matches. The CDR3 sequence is CASSLTGTGERQPQHF. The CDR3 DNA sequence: TGTGCCAGTAGTCTAACCGGGACAGGGGAACGTCAGCCCCAGCATTTT.

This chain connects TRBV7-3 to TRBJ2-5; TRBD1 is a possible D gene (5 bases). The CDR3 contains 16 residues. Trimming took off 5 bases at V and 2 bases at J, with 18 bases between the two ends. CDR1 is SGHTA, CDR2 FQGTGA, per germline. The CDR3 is CASSPLGRAGQETQYF. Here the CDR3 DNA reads TGTGCCAGCAGCCCCCTTGGCAGGGCCGGTCAAGAGACCCAGTACTTC.